The clone carrying this T cell receptor (beta chain) was observed many times. The antigen remains unidentified. The data were taken from a study of neurological immune-mediated disorders. The CDR3 has 16 amino acids. From germline, CDR1 is SGHRS and CDR2 YFSETQ. With 4 bases clipped from V and 3 bases from J, the junction kept 9 bases outside the gene matches. Study-wide results and limits: There were no CDR3 amino acid sequences shared by expanded clones across subjects, a result suggesting private repertoires in all groups. Falling below healthy controls, multiple sclerosis showed the least TCR clonal expansion, while HTLV-1-associated myelopathy showed the most.

The authors produced cDNA by 5'RACE using 10-nucleotide random UMIs. Every sequencing run returned over 190 million TCR-beta sequences, which were derived from 15-18 subjects. TCRdb redid the calling of the 5' RACE reads with MiXCR, one entry per CDR3 protein. The sample comprises 71,000 or so distinct CDR3 sequences, about an eighth of which are singletons, and around 4.3% rests with the top ten. Time point: longitudinal time-point 1 (baseline). The source is a female donor with HTLV-1-associated myelopathy (HAM/TSP). The chain uses TRBV5-1 and TRBJ1-1; 10 nucleotides agree with TRBD1. The specimen sequenced was PBMCs. The CDR3 DNA reads TGCGCCAGCAGCCCCTCACCGGGACAGGGGTACACTGAAGCTTTCTTT. Amino acids: CASSPSPGQGYTEAFF.